Below are 21 T cell receptor beta chains sequenced from a single sample in a study of T cells in Graves' hyperthyroidism and ophthalmopathy. Amplification targeted TCR beta CDR3 regions from RNA transcripts. During a first-round RT-PCR of the TCR CDR3, the HTBI primer set was used. TCRdb re-derived calls from the multiplex PCR reads in MiXCR, one entry per CDR3 protein. Of around 520,000 distinct CDR3 sequences listed, 24% are singletons. The sample was blood. The receptors were sampled from a woman in her 30s with Graves' ophthalmopathy.

The chain joins TRBV27 to TRBJ2-7; 7 nucleotides agree with TRBD1. The germline gives CDR1 MNHEY, CDR2 SMNVEV (reference sequence). The CDR3 spans 14 residues. V lost 7 bases and J lost 5; bases outside the gene matches: 11. Here the CDR3 reads CASNKNRGANEQYF. As DNA, the CDR3 is TGTGCCAGCAACAAGAACAGGGGTGCAAACGAGCAGTACTTC.

This clonotype was recorded once. This CDR3 is missing its conserved last phenylalanine or tryptophan, likely due to a read error. The chain links TRBV6-1 to TRBJ2-7; D call uncertain. Trimming stripped 9 bases from V and 0 bases from J, with 9 bases between. This CDR3 region has 12 residues. Germline V gene data show CDR1 as MNHNS and CDR2 as SASEGT. The CDR3 region is CARRGISYEQYY. DNA for the CDR3: TGTGCCAGGAGAGGCATCTCCTACGAGCAGTACTAC.

The table lists this clonotype with a count of one. This rearrangement joins TRBV30 to TRBJ2-5, with D uncertain. In germline, CDR1 is GTSNPN, CDR2 SVGIG (reference sequence). The V end was cut by 3 bases, the J end by 1 base, with 6 bases between. The CDR3 totals 12 residues. CDR3 nucleotide sequence: TGTGCCTGGAGGAAGGCCCAAGAGACCCAGTACTTC. Protein sequence: CAWRKAQETQYF.

There are many counts of this clonotype. The chain uses TRBV19 and TRBJ1-5, with D possibly being TRBD1 (6 bases). Germline values: CDR1 LNHDA, CDR2 SQIVND (reference sequence). The CDR3 extends over 15 amino acids. The ends were cut back, 3 bases at V and 0 bases at J, with 9 bases in the middle. The DNA of the CDR3 is TGTGCCAGTAGTATCCCAGGGGATAGCAATCAGCCCCAGCATTTT. It yields the protein CASSIPGDSNQPQHF.

The CDR3 loop is CASSEGRQSSGNTIYF. The CDR3 region has the DNA TGTGCCAGCAGTGAAGGACGGCAGAGCTCTGGAAACACCATATATTTT. The chain couples TRBV25-1 to TRBJ1-3; no clear D gene. The CDR3 runs to 16 residues. The germline V and J ends were trimmed by 2 bases and 0 bases, with 11 bases remaining between them. CDR1 is MGHDK and CDR2 is SYGVNS in the germline V gene.

This clonotype was observed at least ten times. CDR3 amino acids: CSVVSGGGQPQHF. In DNA form, the CDR3 reads TGCAGCGTTGTGTCCGGGGGCGGTCAGCCCCAGCATTTT. The genes are TRBV29-1 and TRBJ1-5, with D maybe TRBD1 (6 bases). The germline V gene encodes CDR1 SQVTM and CDR2 ANQGSEA. CDR3 length: 13 residues. V lost 4 bases and J lost 6, with 13 bases in between.

This clonotype was counted ten times or more. V usage is TRBV7-9 and J usage is TRBJ1-2; 8 bases are shared with TRBD1. Germline V gene data show CDR1 as SEHNR and CDR2 as FQNEAQ (reference sequence). The CDR3 is made up of 12 amino acids. Trimming removed 5 bases from V and 10 bases from J; junction bases left unmatched: 6. The CDR3 DNA follows: TGTGCCAGCAGCCAGACAGGGGTTGACTACACCTTC. Its protein product is CASSQTGVDYTF.

This clonotype was recorded at least ten times. J is TRBJ2-7 and V is TRBV15, with D unresolved. Germline CDR1 is LNHNV and CDR2 is YYDKDF (reference sequence). There are 15 residues in the CDR3. Trimming removed 4 bases at V and 5 bases at J, with 18 bases between. CDR3 in DNA: TGTGCCACCAGCAACAATATCCTAACGAACGACGAGCAGTACTTC. This codes for CATSNNILTNDEQYF. Based on the CDR3 plus reference TRBV15 and TRBJ2-7, the full variable domain is DAMVIQNPRYQVTQFGKPVTLSCSQTLNHNVMYWYQQKSSQAPKLLFHYYDKDFNNEADTPDNFQSRRPNTSFCFLDIRSPGLGDTAMYLCATSNNILTNDEQYFGPGTRLTVT.

The sample holds many counts of this clonotype. This chain joins TRBV2 and TRBJ2-6, with a tentative D call TRBD1 (6 bases). V dropped 4 bases and J dropped 0 bases, with 10 bases sitting between them. CDR1 SNHLY and CDR2 FYNNEI come from the germline V gene. This CDR3 spans 16 amino acids. CDR3 region: CASSVGQNSGANVLTF. Written as DNA, the CDR3 is TGTGCCAGCAGTGTTGGACAGAACTCTGGGGCCAACGTCCTGACTTTC.

The J gene is TRBJ2-5, the V gene TRBV7-9, with D maybe TRBD1 (7 bases). The CDR3 has 15 amino acids. V shed 5 bases and J shed 1 base, with 14 bases lying between them. Germline CDR1 and CDR2: SEHNR and FQNEAQ (reference sequence). CDR3 DNA: TGTGCCAGCAGCCCAGGGGGGAGGATCCAAGAGACCCAGTACTTC. Protein sequence: CASSPGGRIQETQYF. The full variable domain, with the rest looked up from reference TRBV7-9 and TRBJ2-5, is DTGVSQNPRHKITKRGQNVTFRCDPISEHNRLYWYRQTLGQGPEFLTYFQNEAQLEKSRLLSDRFSAERPKGSFSTLEIQRTEQGDSAMYLCASSPGGRIQETQYFGPGTRLLVL.

This clonotype came up a few times. The CDR3 region is CASSSSEITGELFF. CDR3 bases: TGTGCCAGCAGCTCCTCGGAAATCACCGGGGAGCTGTTTTTT. The chain recombines TRBV7-2 with TRBJ2-2; D is unresolved. The germline CDR1 and CDR2 sequences are SGHTA and FQGNSA. Trimming took 4 bases from V and 4 from J, leaving 10 bases between them. The CDR3 has 14 residues.

This clonotype turned up a few times. This chain joins TRBV5-5 and TRBJ2-7; the D gene is possibly TRBD2 (7 bases). Germline CDR1 SGHKS, CDR2 YYEKEE (reference sequence). The CDR3 covers 15 residues. The V and J ends lost 0 bases and 7 bases respectively, with 17 bases between them. Here the CDR3 reads CASSLGPGGLWEQYF. CDR3 nucleotides: TGTGCCAGCAGCTTGGGGCCCGGGGGGCTTTGGGAGCAGTACTTC.

The chain joins TRBV20-1 to TRBJ2-5, with 11 bases fitting TRBD2. The CDR3 is 15 residues long. Per germline, CDR1 DFQATT and CDR2 SNEGSKA (reference sequence). V lost 5 bases and J lost 2; bases outside the gene matches: 7. This CDR3 is CSADPGLAAQETQYF. For the CDR3, the DNA is TGCAGTGCTGATCCGGGACTAGCGGCACAAGAGACCCAGTACTTC.

This clonotype was detected ten times or more. The gene calls are TRBV14 and TRBJ1-2, with a possible D match to TRBD1 (5 bases). CDR1 and CDR2 (germline): SGHDN, FVKESK. The CDR3 runs to 14 residues. The germline V and J ends were trimmed by 1 base and 2 bases, with 8 bases remaining between them. CDR3 DNA sequence: TGTGCCAGCAGCCAAGGGAGACAGAACTATGGCTACACCTTC. This codes for CASSQGRQNYGYTF.

This clonotype was detected ten times or more. The rearrangement links TRBV3-1 to TRBJ2-5, with D possibly being TRBD1 or TRBD2 (5 bases each). The germline gives CDR1 LGHDT, CDR2 YNNKEL (reference sequence). V was clipped by 6 bases and J by 5 bases, with 19 bases between them. The CDR3 length is 15 residues. CDR3 sequence reads: CASSPGTPTVETQYF. The CDR3 bases are TGTGCCAGCAGTCCCGGGACCCCAACGGTCGAGACCCAGTACTTC.

This clonotype has at least ten counts. This rearrangement joins TRBV12-3 or TRBV12-4 to TRBJ2-7; D ambiguous. CDR3 length equals 13 residues. V was clipped by 2 bases and J by 2 bases, with 7 bases between them. CDR3 sequence (DNA): TGTGCCAGCAGTTTACCCGAGGCCTACGAGCAGTACTTC. Its translation is CASSLPEAYEQYF.

The gene calls are TRBV5-6 and TRBJ1-1; no definite D call. This CDR3 has 14 amino acids. In germline, CDR1 is SGHDT, CDR2 YYEEEE. Trimming cost V 2 bases and J 6 bases, with 14 bases left between them. CDR3 amino acids: CASSLLKTVAEAFF. The CDR3 DNA is TGTGCCAGCAGCTTACTGAAAACTGTCGCTGAAGCTTTCTTT.

This clonotype was counted at least ten times. The gene calls are TRBV7-3 and TRBJ1-1; no definite D call. CDR3 length equals 13 residues. The V and J ends lost 5 bases and 1 base respectively, with 8 bases between them. The V gene's germline CDR1 is SGHTA and CDR2 FQGTGA. CDR3 sequence: CASSIQPNTEAFF. CDR3 nucleotide sequence: TGTGCCAGCAGCATACAGCCGAACACTGAAGCTTTCTTT.

This clonotype occurred many times. The chain uses TRBV29-1 and TRBJ1-1, with D possibly matching TRBD1 (5 bases). The V end was cut by 3 bases, the J end by 4 bases, with 15 bases between. The CDR3 contains 14 residues. Germline V gives CDR1 SQVTM, CDR2 ANQGSEA. CDR3 bases: TGCAGCGTTGATGGGACGACAAGAGGCACTGAAGCTTTCTTT. Residues: CSVDGTTRGTEAFF.

This clonotype has ten or more counts. The chain recombines TRBV5-6 with TRBJ1-5; D might be TRBD1 (6 bases). This CDR3 spans 15 amino acids. Germline V gives CDR1 SGHDT, CDR2 YYEEEE. The germline V and J ends were trimmed by 0 bases and 5 bases, with 12 bases remaining between them. The CDR3 DNA reads TGTGCCAGCAGCTTGGGATTAGGGGGTGATCAGCCCCAGCATTTT. This gives the protein CASSLGLGGDQPQHF.

This clonotype has at least ten counts. This chain links TRBV2 with TRBJ2-3, with 11 bases fitting TRBD2. Unmatched junction bases numbered 12, after V lost 5 bases and J lost 5 bases. The CDR3 loop spans 17 amino acids. The germline V gene has CDR1 SNHLY and CDR2 FYNNEI. CDR3 in DNA: TGTGCCAGCAGTTTCCTAATAGCGGGGGGGCGGGGAGATACGCAGTATTTT. Its protein product is CASSFLIAGGRGDTQYF.